A selection of T cell receptor beta chains follows, all from one sample in a study of blood T cell repertoires in COVID-19. Using immunoSEQ multiplex PCR, the repertoire was profiled, and TCRdb retains in-frame clones only, with some absent. Of roughly 120,000 clones in the sample, roughly 90% were seen once. Sample: peripheral blood. These receptors were collected from a man aged 50 to 59 with active COVID-19. The CDR3 runs from the conserved cysteine through the conserved F or W. A D gene is named only where the DNA matches it firmly. The size of a clone is reported for some rows only, either as once, few or many, or as a class for expanded clones.

D gene | J gene | V gene | clone size | CDR3 protein | CDR3 DNA
. | TRBJ2-3 | TRBV27 | . | CASSLSRVWTDTQYF | TGTGCCAGCAGTTTATCAAGAGTTTGGACAGATACGCAGTATTTT
TRBD1 | TRBJ2-3 | TRBV5-1 | once | CASSTDRGTQYF | TGCGCCAGCAGCACGGACAGGGGTACGCAGTATTTT
. | TRBJ2-7 | TRBV11-3 | . | CADWILSYEQYF | TGTGCCGACTGGATCCTCTCCTACGAGCAGTACTTC
. | TRBJ2-2 | TRBV24-1 | . | CATSDPARSGELFF | TGTGCCACCAGTGACCCGGCTAGATCCGGGGAGCTGTTTTTT
TRBD1 | TRBJ1-5 | TRBV5-1 | . | CASREGGPGNQPQHF | TGCGCCAGCAGGGAAGGGGGCCCGGGCAATCAGCCCCAGCATTTT
. | TRBJ2-1 | TRBV11-3 | few | CASSLGGQPYNEQFF | TGTGCCAGCAGCTTAGGGGGGCAACCCTACAATGAGCAGTTCTTC
. | TRBJ1-5 | TRBV5-8 | . | CASSLFRMASNQPQHF | TGTGCCAGCAGCCTCTTCCGTATGGCTAGCAATCAGCCCCAGCATTTT
. | TRBJ2-1 | TRBV3-1/TRBV3-2 | few | CASSRGESSYNEQFF | TGTGCCAGCAGCCGCGGGGAGAGCTCCTACAATGAGCAGTTCTTC
. | TRBJ1-2 | TRBV18 | . | CASSPSDVREYTF | TGTGCCAGCTCACCATCGGACGTGAGGGAGTACACCTTC
TRBD1 | TRBJ1-4 | TRBV7-2 | . | CASSYTTGKKLFF | TGTGCCAGCAGTTATACGACAGGGAAGAAACTGTTTTTT
TRBD1 | TRBJ1-4 | TRBV18 | . | CASSPIDRTGEKLFF | TGTGCCAGCTCACCAATCGACCGGACAGGTGAAAAACTGTTTTTT
TRBD2 | TRBJ2-1 | TRBV5-8 | . | CASSFLSGRLYNEQFF | TGTGCCAGCAGCTTCCTTAGCGGGAGGTTGTACAATGAGCAGTTCTTC
TRBD1 | TRBJ1-2 | TRBV5-6 | . | CASSFRDRVMGGYTF | TGTGCCAGCAGCTTCAGGGACAGGGTGATGGGTGGCTACACCTTC
TRBD2 | TRBJ2-1 | TRBV7-2 | . | CASSPRDYRGTYNEQFF | TGTGCCAGCAGCCCCCGGGACTACCGGGGCACCTACAATGAGCAGTTCTTC
. | TRBJ1-3 | TRBV25-1 | . | CASSGGGGNTIYF | TGTGCCAGCAGTGGAGGAGGTGGAAACACCATATATTTT
. | TRBJ2-4 | TRBV5-6 | . | CASSLSASKTRLNIQYF | TGTGCCAGCAGCTTGTCGGCTAGCAAAACACGGTTGAACATTCAGTACTTC
TRBD2 | TRBJ2-1 | TRBV24-1 | . | CATSDGLAGADNEQFF | TGTGCCACCAGTGATGGGCTAGCGGGAGCGGACAATGAGCAGTTCTTC
. | TRBJ1-2 | TRBV9 | . | CASSVATNYGYTF | TGTGCCAGCAGCGTAGCAACTAACTATGGCTACACCTTC
. | TRBJ1-3 | TRBV2 | . | CASRAEGNTIYF | TGTGCCAGCAGGGCGGAGGGAAACACCATATATTTT
. | TRBJ1-1 | TRBV5-1 | . | CASSLGTRMNTEAFF | TGCGCCAGCAGCTTGGGGACAAGGATGAACACTGAAGCTTTCTTT
. | TRBJ1-1 | TRBV2 | . | CAHRPGGLGEAFF | TGTGCCCATCGACCTGGGGGCTTGGGTGAAGCTTTCTTT
. | TRBJ1-1 | TRBV6-5 | . | CASSSTPGVNTEAFF | TGTGCCAGCAGCTCGACCCCGGGAGTGAACACTGAAGCTTTCTTT
. | TRBJ1-2 | TRBV3-1/TRBV3-2 | . | CASSQLSGYTF | TGTGCCAGCAGCCAATTATCTGGCTACACCTTC
TRBD2 | TRBJ2-4 | TRBV7-9 | . | CASSLGVAGGAKNIQYF | TGTGCCAGCAGCTTAGGCGTAGCGGGGGGTGCCAAAAACATTCAGTACTTC
TRBD2 | TRBJ2-1 | TRBV7-2 | . | CASSLKAGALNEQFF | TGTGCCAGCAGCTTAAAAGCGGGGGCCCTCAATGAGCAGTTCTTC
TRBD2 | TRBJ2-1 | TRBV3-1/TRBV3-2 | . | CAVRGGTSSNEQFF | TGTGCCGTCAGGGGGGGGACTAGCAGCAATGAGCAGTTCTTC
. | TRBJ2-3 | TRBV5-5 | . | CASSLGGAQKDTQYF | TGTGCCAGCTCACTTGGGGGGGCGCAGAAAGATACGCAGTATTTT
TRBD1 | TRBJ2-5 | TRBV28 | . | CASRGTGRGETQYF | TGTGCCAGCAGAGGGACAGGGCGAGGGGAGACCCAGTACTTC
. | TRBJ1-6 | TRBV30 | . | CAWSGILLNNSPLHF | TGTGCCTGGAGCGGTATCCTACTGAATAATTCACCCCTCCACTTT
. | TRBJ1-1 | TRBV12-3/TRBV12-4 | . | CASTTGVNTEAFF | TGTGCCAGCACCACAGGCGTGAACACTGAAGCTTTCTTT
. | TRBJ2-1 | TRBV3-1/TRBV3-2 | . | CASRSERNEQFF | TGTGCCAGCAGGTCTGAGCGCAATGAGCAGTTCTTC
TRBD1 | TRBJ1-1 | TRBV3-1/TRBV3-2 | . | CASSRGQWGTEAFF | TGTGCCAGCAGCCGGGGACAGTGGGGAACTGAAGCTTTCTTT
. | TRBJ1-1 | TRBV2 | . | CASRGMAGLNTEAFF | TGTGCCAGCCGAGGGATGGCGGGCCTGAACACTGAAGCTTTCTTT